The rows below give T cell receptor beta chains drawn from one sample of a study of blood T cell repertoires in COVID-19. The data were produced by immunoSEQ multiplex PCR, yet TCRdb's version contains in-frame clones alone and is incomplete. The table has about 44,000 clones, approximately 90% seen once; the top ten hold over 20%. Specimen: peripheral blood. The receptor source for this set is a woman aged 80 or over in a cohort sampled during active or convalescent COVID-19. Both conserved end residues are part of each CDR3. D genes are given only for firm matches. Expanded clones get a size class; other rows say once, few or many, or leave the size out.

clone_size	d_call	v_call	j_call	cdr3_aa	cdr3_nt
once	NA	TRBV4-1	TRBJ2-1	CASSQDYRSYNEQFF	TGCGCCAGCAGCCAAGACTACCGTTCCTACAATGAGCAGTTCTTC
few	NA	TRBV5-1	TRBJ2-1	CASSLAASSSYNEQFF	TGCGCCAGCAGCTTGGCCGCGTCTAGTTCCTACAATGAGCAGTTCTTC
NA	TRBD2	TRBV5-4	TRBJ2-5	CASSLGSGGYQETQYF	TGTGCCAGCAGCTTAGGTAGCGGGGGGTACCAAGAGACCCAGTACTTC
NA	NA	TRBV7-9	TRBJ1-1	CASSLTGRTEAFF	TGTGCCAGCAGCTTAACGGGGAGGACTGAAGCTTTCTTT
NA	TRBD1	TRBV9	TRBJ2-5	CASSVGDRGETQYF	TGTGCCAGCAGCGTTGGAGACAGGGGCGAGACCCAGTACTTC
NA	TRBD1	TRBV18	TRBJ2-7	CASSSGQGGPYEQYF	TGTGCCAGCTCATCGGGACAGGGGGGACCCTACGAGCAGTACTTC
NA	NA	TRBV11-3	TRBJ2-7	CASSLVTGSGSYEQYF	TGTGCCAGCAGCTTGGTCACGGGAAGCGGGTCCTACGAGCAGTACTTC
NA	NA	TRBV5-4	TRBJ1-2	CASSPTGTYGYTF	TGTGCCAGCAGCCCAACAGGGACCTATGGCTACACCTTC
NA	TRBD1	TRBV28	TRBJ1-2	CASNRPGQGAQGYTF	TGTGCCAGCAACCGACCGGGACAGGGGGCGCAGGGCTACACCTTC
NA	NA	TRBV6-5	TRBJ1-5	CASSSQGANQPQHF	TGTGCCAGCAGTTCACAGGGAGCCAATCAGCCCCAGCATTTT
NA	NA	TRBV20-1	TRBJ2-5	CSARVFETQYF	TGCAGTGCCAGGGTGTTCGAGACCCAGTACTTC
NA	TRBD1	TRBV7-2	TRBJ2-7	CASSLDRGSYEQYF	TGTGCCAGCAGCTTAGACAGGGGTTCCTACGAGCAGTACTTC
NA	TRBD2	TRBV19	TRBJ2-1	CASSIAGEHNEQFF	TGTGCCAGTAGTATTGCGGGAGAGCACAATGAGCAGTTCTTC
NA	NA	TRBV6-5	TRBJ2-7	CASRSQGSYEQYF	TGTGCCAGCAGATCTCAGGGCTCCTACGAGCAGTACTTC
NA	TRBD1	TRBV6-6	TRBJ1-3	CASTTGAGNTIYF	TGTGCCAGCACCACAGGGGCCGGAAACACCATATATTTT
NA	NA	TRBV12-3/TRBV12-4	TRBJ2-2	CASSLRRTFELFF	TGTGCCAGCAGTTTACGGAGGACCTTCGAGCTGTTTTTT
NA	TRBD1	TRBV3-1/TRBV3-2	TRBJ1-1	CASSQTTGPTEAFF	TGTGCCAGCAGCCAAACGACAGGGCCGACTGAAGCTTTCTTT
NA	TRBD1	TRBV7-9	TRBJ1-6	CASSWGTGGRNSPLHF	TGTGCCAGCAGCTGGGGGACAGGGGGACGTAATTCACCCCTCCACTTT
NA	NA	TRBV5-1	TRBJ2-1	CASSLEPGSMHEQFF	TGCGCCAGCAGCTTGGAACCGGGGTCTATGCATGAGCAGTTCTTC
NA	NA	TRBV3-1/TRBV3-2	TRBJ2-1	CASSLLVNNEQFF	TGTGCCAGCAGCCTCTTAGTCAACAATGAGCAGTTCTTC